This T cell receptor (beta chain) was recovered during a study of spatial heterogeneity in lung cancer. Study-level points and caveats: There were more appearances of ubiquitous expanded tumor TCRs in blood at resection than at follow-up.

This CDR3 is 15 amino acids long. V lost 2 bases, J lost 0 bases, and 7 bases lay in between. Germline CDR1 reads MNHEY; CDR2 reads SVGAGI. MiXCR, run by TCRdb on the 5' RACE reads, gives a single entry per CDR3 protein. Of nearly 50,000 distinct CDR3 sequences in the sample, roughly 7.2% were seen once. This clonotype was seen at least ten times. Its antigen is currently unknown. Time point specified: sample taken at primary tumor resection. Whole RNA, which was extracted from tumor, nontumor lung tissue or frozen PBMC, was sequenced without any cell sorting. The chain uses TRBV6-5 and TRBJ2-2; no clear D. Sequencing was performed on PBMCs, taken at surgery. This clonotype was sampled from a female donor with early-stage non-small cell lung cancer. DNA for the CDR3: TGTGCCAGCAGTTACGTGTCAGCGAACACCGGGGAGCTGTTTTTT. As protein: CASSYVSANTGELFF.